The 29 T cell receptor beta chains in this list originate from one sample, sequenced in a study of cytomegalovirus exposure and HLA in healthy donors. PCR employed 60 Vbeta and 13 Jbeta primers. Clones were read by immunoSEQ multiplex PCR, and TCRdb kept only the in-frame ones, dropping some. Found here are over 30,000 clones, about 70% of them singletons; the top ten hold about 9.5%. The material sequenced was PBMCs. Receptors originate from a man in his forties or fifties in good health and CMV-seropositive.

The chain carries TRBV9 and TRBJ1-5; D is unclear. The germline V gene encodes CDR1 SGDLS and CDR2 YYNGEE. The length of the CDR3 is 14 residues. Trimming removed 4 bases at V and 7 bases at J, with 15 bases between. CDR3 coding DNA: TGTGCCAGCAGCCCAACGGTTAGCGTACAGCCCCAGCATTTT. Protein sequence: CASSPTVSVQPQHF.

The CDR3 reads CASSPLGQGNQPQHF. In DNA form, the CDR3 reads TGTGCCAGCTCACCACTGGGACAGGGAAATCAGCCCCAGCATTTT. The chain recombines TRBV18 with TRBJ1-5, with TRBD1 identical over 9 bases. The CDR3 consists of 15 residues. Trimming took 1 base from V and 4 from J; bases not matched to a gene: 2. The V gene's germline CDR1 is KGHSH and CDR2 LQKENI.

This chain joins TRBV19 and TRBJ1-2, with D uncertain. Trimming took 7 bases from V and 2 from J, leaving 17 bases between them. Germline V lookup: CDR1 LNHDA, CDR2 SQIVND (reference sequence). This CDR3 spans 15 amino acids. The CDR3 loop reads CASNNLAGSNYGYTF. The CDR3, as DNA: TGTGCCAGTAACAACCTAGCGGGGTCCAACTATGGCTACACCTTC.

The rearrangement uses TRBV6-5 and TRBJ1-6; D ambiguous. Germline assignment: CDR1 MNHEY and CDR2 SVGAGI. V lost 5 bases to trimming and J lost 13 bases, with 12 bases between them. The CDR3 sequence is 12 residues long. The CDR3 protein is CASSHRGWPLHF. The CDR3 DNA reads TGTGCCAGCAGTCACCGCGGATGGCCCCTCCACTTT.

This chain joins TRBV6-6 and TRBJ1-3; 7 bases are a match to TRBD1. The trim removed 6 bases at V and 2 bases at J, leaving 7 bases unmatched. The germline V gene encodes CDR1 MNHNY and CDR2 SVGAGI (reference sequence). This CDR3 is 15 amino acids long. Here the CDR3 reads CASRLTGVTGNTIYF. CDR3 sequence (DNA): TGTGCCAGCAGACTTACAGGGGTAACTGGAAACACCATATATTTT.

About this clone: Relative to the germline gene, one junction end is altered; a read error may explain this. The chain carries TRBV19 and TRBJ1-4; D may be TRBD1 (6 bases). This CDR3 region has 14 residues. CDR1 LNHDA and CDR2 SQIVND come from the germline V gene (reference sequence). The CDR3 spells CASSVDRRAEKLFF. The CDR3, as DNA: TGTGCCAGTAGTGTAGACAGGAGGGCTGAAAAACTGTTTTTT.

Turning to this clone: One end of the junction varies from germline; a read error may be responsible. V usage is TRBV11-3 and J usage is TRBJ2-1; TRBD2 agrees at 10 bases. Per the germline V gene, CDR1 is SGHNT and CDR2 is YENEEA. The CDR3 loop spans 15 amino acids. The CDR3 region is CASSGGTSGVIEQLF. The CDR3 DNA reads TGTGCCAGCAGCGGTGGTACTAGCGGGGTCATTGAGCAGCTCTTC.

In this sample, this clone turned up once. The CDR3 coding sequence is TGTGCCAGCTCACGGAACGGACAGCTCACTGAAGCTTTCTTT. Residues: CASSRNGQLTEAFF. The chain combines TRBV18 with TRBJ1-1; tentative D call: TRBD1 (6 bases). V lost 4 bases to trimming and J lost 4 bases, with 13 bases between them. Germline CDR1 KGHSH, CDR2 LQKENI. The CDR3 contains 14 residues.

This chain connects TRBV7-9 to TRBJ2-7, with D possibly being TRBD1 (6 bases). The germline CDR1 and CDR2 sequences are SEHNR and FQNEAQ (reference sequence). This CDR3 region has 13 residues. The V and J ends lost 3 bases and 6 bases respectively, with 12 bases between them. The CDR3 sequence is CASSFTAGVEQYF. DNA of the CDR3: TGTGCCAGCAGCTTTACCGCAGGGGTCGAGCAGTACTTC.

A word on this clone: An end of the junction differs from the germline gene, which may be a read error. Here the CDR3 reads CASSVDPRGLGTEAFF. CDR3 coding DNA: TGTGCCAGTAGTGTAGATCCCAGGGGGCTAGGGACTGAAGCTTTCTTT. The V call is TRBV19, the J call TRBJ1-1, with TRBD1 identical over 8 bases. The CDR3 has 16 amino acids. CDR1 and CDR2 from the germline V gene are LNHDA and SQIVND (reference sequence).

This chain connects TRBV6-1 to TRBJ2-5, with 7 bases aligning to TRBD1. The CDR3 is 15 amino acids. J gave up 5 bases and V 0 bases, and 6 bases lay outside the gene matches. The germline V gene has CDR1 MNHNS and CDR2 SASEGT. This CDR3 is CASSEAPGTAETQYF. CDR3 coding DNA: TGTGCCAGCAGTGAAGCGCCTGGGACAGCGGAGACCCAGTACTTC.

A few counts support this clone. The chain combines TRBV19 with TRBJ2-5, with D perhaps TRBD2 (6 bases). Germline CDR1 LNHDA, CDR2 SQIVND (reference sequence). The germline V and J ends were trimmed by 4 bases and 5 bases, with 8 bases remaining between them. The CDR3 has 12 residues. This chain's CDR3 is CASSSGVETQYF. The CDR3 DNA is TGTGCCAGTAGTAGCGGGGTGGAGACCCAGTACTTC.

The CDR3 bases are TGCGCCAGCAGCTCTTCATGGGGCTACGAGCAGTACTTC. As protein: CASSSSWGYEQYF. The V gene is TRBV5-1, the J gene TRBJ2-5; D ambiguous. TRBJ2-7 explains the end of the DNA better; the J call may be wrong. CDR1 and CDR2 (germline): SGHRS, YFSETQ. There are 13 residues in the CDR3.

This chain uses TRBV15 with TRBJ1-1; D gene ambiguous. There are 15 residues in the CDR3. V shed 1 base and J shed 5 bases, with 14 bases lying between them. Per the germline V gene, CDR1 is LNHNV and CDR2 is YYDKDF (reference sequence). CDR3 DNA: TGTGCCACCAGCAGAGGGCTTCCCGGGAGGACTGAAGCTTTCTTT. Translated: CATSRGLPGRTEAFF. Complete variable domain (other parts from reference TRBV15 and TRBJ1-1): DAMVIQNPRYQVTQFGKPVTLSCSQTLNHNVMYWYQQKSSQAPKLLFHYYDKDFNNEADTPDNFQSRRPNTSFCFLDIRSPGLGDTAMYLCATSRGLPGRTEAFFGQGTRLTVV.

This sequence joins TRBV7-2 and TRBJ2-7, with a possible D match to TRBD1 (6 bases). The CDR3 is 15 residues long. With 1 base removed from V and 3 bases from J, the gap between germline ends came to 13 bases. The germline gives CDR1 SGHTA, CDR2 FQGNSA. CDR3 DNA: TGTGCCAGCAGCTTAGGGGCAGGGGATCTCTACGAGCAGTACTTC. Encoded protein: CASSLGAGDLYEQYF.

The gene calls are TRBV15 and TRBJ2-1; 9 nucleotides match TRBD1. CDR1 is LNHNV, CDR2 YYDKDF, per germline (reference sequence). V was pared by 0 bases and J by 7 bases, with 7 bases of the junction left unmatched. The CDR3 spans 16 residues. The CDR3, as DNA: TGTGCCACCAGCAGAGATTCCGGACAGGGGCGGAATGAGCAGTTCTTC. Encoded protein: CATSRDSGQGRNEQFF. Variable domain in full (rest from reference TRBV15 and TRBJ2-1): DAMVIQNPRYQVTQFGKPVTLSCSQTLNHNVMYWYQQKSSQAPKLLFHYYDKDFNNEADTPDNFQSRRPNTSFCFLDIRSPGLGDTAMYLCATSRDSGQGRNEQFFGPGTRLTVL.

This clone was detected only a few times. In DNA, the CDR3 is TGTGCCAGCAGTTACTCGAGGGTAGGCACCGGGGAGCTGTTTTTT. Protein: CASSYSRVGTGELFF. The chain carries TRBV6-6 and TRBJ2-2; maybe TRBD2 (5 bases). Trimming took 0 bases from V and 4 from J, leaving 9 bases between them. The CDR3 has 15 amino acids. Germline-derived CDR1 and CDR2 are MNHNY and SVGAGI (reference sequence).

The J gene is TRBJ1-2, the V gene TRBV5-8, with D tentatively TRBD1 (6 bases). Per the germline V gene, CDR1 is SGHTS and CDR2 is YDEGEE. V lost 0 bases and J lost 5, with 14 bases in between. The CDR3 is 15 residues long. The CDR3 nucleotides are TGTGCCAGCAGCTTGGGGACAGCCACGGATTATGGCTACACCTTC. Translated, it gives CASSLGTATDYGYTF.

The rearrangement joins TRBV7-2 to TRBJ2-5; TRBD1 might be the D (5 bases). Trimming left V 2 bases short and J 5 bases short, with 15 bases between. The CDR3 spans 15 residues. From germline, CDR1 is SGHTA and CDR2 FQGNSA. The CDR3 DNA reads TGTGCCAGCAGCTTATTTCCAGGACACCGTGAGACCCAGTACTTC. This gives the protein CASSLFPGHRETQYF.

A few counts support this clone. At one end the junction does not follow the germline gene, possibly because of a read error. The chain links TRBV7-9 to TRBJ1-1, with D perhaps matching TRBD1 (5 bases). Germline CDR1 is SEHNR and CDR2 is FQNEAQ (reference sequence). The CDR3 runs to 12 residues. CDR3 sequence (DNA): TGTTCCAGCAGCTCCGAGGAGGGGTTGGCTTTCTTT. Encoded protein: CSSSSEEGLAFF.

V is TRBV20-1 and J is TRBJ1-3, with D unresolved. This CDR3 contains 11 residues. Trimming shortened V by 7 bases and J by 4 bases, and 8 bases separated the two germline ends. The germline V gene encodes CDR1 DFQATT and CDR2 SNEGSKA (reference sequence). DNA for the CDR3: TGCAGTGTATTCGGGGGAAACACCATATATTTT. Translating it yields CSVFGGNTIYF.

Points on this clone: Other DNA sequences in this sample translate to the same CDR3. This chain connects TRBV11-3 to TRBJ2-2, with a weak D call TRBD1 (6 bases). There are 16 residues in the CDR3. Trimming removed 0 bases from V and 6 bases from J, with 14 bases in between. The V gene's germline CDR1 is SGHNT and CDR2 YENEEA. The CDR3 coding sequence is TGTGCCAGCAGCTTAGAGGACGGGACAAGGGCCGGGGAGCTGTTTTTT. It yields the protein CASSLEDGTRAGELFF.

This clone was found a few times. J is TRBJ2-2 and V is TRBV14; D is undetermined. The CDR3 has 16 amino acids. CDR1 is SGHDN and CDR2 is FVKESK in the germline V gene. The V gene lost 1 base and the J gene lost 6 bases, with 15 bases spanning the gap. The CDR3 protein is CASSQGQVNWAGELFF. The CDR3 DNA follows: TGTGCCAGCAGCCAAGGGCAGGTTAATTGGGCCGGGGAGCTGTTTTTT.

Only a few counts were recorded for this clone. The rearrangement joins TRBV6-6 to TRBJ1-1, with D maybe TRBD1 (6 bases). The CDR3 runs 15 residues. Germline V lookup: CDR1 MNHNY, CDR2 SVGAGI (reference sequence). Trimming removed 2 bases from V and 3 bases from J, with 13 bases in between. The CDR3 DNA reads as TGTGCCAGCAGTTACGACCTACAGGGATACACTGAAGCTTTCTTT. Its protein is CASSYDLQGYTEAFF.

The CDR3 coding sequence is TGCAGCGTTGAAGGGGAGCTCATGAACACTGAAGCTTTCTTT. Residues: CSVEGELMNTEAFF. V is TRBV29-1 and J is TRBJ1-1; D not resolved. CDR3 length: 14 amino acids. Germline-derived CDR1 and CDR2 are SQVTM and ANQGSEA. Trimming left V 1 base short and J 0 bases short, with 9 bases between.

The CDR3 loop reads CASSIDSSNQPQHF. In nucleotides, the CDR3 is TGTGCCAGTAGTATTGACAGTAGCAATCAGCCCCAGCATTTT. The chain employs TRBV19 and TRBJ1-5, with D maybe TRBD1 (5 bases). This CDR3 is 14 amino acids long. V was pared by 3 bases and J by 0 bases, with 6 bases between. Germline V CDR1 and CDR2: LNHDA, SQIVND (reference sequence).

The CDR3 bases are TGTGCCAGCAGCTCCCGGGACAGGGACTACGAGCAGTACTTC. This codes for CASSSRDRDYEQYF. The rearrangement uses TRBV11-1 and TRBJ2-7, with 9 positions matching TRBD1. CDR1 is SGHAT and CDR2 is FQDESV in the germline V gene (reference sequence). V gave up 4 bases and J gave up 3 bases; unmatched junction bases: 4. The CDR3 sequence is 14 residues long. Together with reference TRBV11-1 and TRBJ2-7, the CDR3 gives the full variable domain: EAEVAQSPRYKITEKSQAVAFWCDPISGHATLYWYRQILGQGPELLVQFQDESVVDDSQLPKDRFSAERLKGVDSTLKIQPAELGDSAMYLCASSSRDRDYEQYFGPGTRLTVT.

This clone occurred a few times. CDR3 region: CASSWQERYNKFF. Written as DNA, the CDR3 is TGCGCCAGCAGCTGGCAGGAACGATATAATAAGTTCTTC. V is TRBV5-1 and J is TRBJ2-1; D remains unclear. Germline-derived CDR1 and CDR2 are SGHRS and YFSETQ. This CDR3 has 13 amino acids. With 3 bases removed from V and 14 bases from J, the gap between germline ends came to 18 bases.

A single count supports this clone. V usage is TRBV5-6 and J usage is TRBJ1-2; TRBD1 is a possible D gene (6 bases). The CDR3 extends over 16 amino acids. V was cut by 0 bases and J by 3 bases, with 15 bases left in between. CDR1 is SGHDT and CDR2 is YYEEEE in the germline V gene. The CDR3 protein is CASSLGPRQVHYGYTF. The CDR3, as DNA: TGTGCCAGCAGCTTGGGCCCCCGACAGGTCCACTATGGCTACACCTTC.